What follows are 28 T cell receptor beta chains derived from one specimen sequenced in a study of T-cell memory formation after mild COVID-19. In TCRdb, the 5' RACE reads were re-called with MiXCR into one record per CDR3 protein. Seen here are 140,000 to 150,000 distinct CDR3 sequences, 15% to 20% observed once, and the top ten hold about 2%. The specimen was PBMCs or a T cell subset sorted from them (not recorded which). All receptors come from an adult woman who had mild COVID-19 (a few samples of this study predate the infection). Cell type and time point are not known.

The V and J genes are TRBV18 and TRBJ1-5; D might be TRBD1 (5 bases). The CDR3 length is 13 residues. Germline V lookup: CDR1 KGHSH, CDR2 LQKENI. V lost 8 bases to trimming and J lost 3 bases, with 11 bases between them. The CDR3 spells CASTGQDNQPQHF. The DNA of the CDR3 is TGTGCCAGCACGGGGCAGGACAATCAGCCCCAGCATTTT.

This clonotype was observed many times. The V gene is TRBV16, the J gene TRBJ2-4, with a possible D match to TRBD2 (5 bases). Germline V lookup: CDR1 KGHSY, CDR2 FQNENV. The V end was cut by 0 bases, the J end by 10 bases, with 7 bases between. The CDR3 is 12 residues long. The CDR3 loop is CASSQSSGIQYF. The CDR3 DNA reads as TGTGCCAGCAGCCAATCGAGCGGAATTCAGTACTTC.

The chain is built from TRBV7-9 and TRBJ2-7; 10 nucleotides match TRBD1. The CDR3 is 14 amino acids. Per the germline V gene, CDR1 is SEHNR and CDR2 is FQNEAQ (reference sequence). Trimming at V came to 5 bases and at J to 2 bases, leaving 3 bases not matched to a gene. In nucleotides, the CDR3 is TGTGCCAGCAGCCTCGGGACAGGGGCCTACGAGCAGTACTTC. Residues: CASSLGTGAYEQYF. Using reference TRBV7-9 and TRBJ2-7 for the parts outside the CDR3, the full variable domain is DTGVSQNPRHKITKRGQNVTFRCDPISEHNRLYWYRQTLGQGPEFLTYFQNEAQLEKSRLLSDRFSAERPKGSFSTLEIQRTEQGDSAMYLCASSLGTGAYEQYFGPGTRLTVT.

This clonotype turned up a few times. V and J are TRBV4-3 and TRBJ1-1; D call uncertain. V was cut by 4 bases and J by 4 bases, with 13 bases left in between. Per the germline V gene, CDR1 is LGHNA and CDR2 is YSLEER. The CDR3 consists of 14 residues. CDR3 in DNA: TGCGCCAGCAGCCGCCAAGGCCCAACCACTGAAGCTTTCTTT. Protein product: CASSRQGPTTEAFF.

The gene calls are TRBV18 and TRBJ2-5, with D uncertain. Germline CDR1 and CDR2: KGHSH and LQKENI. V was shortened by 3 bases and J by 2 bases, with 7 bases between the two germline ends. CDR3 length equals 13 residues. The CDR3 coding sequence is TGTGCCAGCTCACCGGGGTGGCAAGAGACCCAGTACTTC. It codes for CASSPGWQETQYF.

This clonotype turned up a few times. This chain links TRBV12-3 or TRBV12-4 with TRBJ1-2; D call uncertain. The V end lost 5 bases, the J end lost 5 bases, and 15 bases lay between the germline ends. The CDR3 has 14 residues. The CDR3 here is CASSPGGLAYGYTF. The DNA for the CDR3 is TGTGCCAGCAGTCCTGGAGGGTTGGCGTATGGCTACACCTTC.

The V gene is TRBV5-1, the J gene TRBJ2-2; 7 bases match TRBD1. The CDR3 runs 16 residues. After removal of 0 bases from V and 2 bases from J, the junction contained 4 bases not matched to a gene. Germline CDR1 reads SGHRS; CDR2 reads YFSETQ. CDR3 protein: CASSLGGTDNTGELFF. For the CDR3, the DNA is TGCGCCAGCAGCTTGGGAGGGACAGACAACACCGGGGAGCTGTTTTTT.

The rearrangement joins TRBV5-1 to TRBJ2-1; 11 bases agree with TRBD2. The ends lost 5 bases at V and 7 bases at J; junction bases unmatched: 5. This CDR3 region has 14 residues. Germline V gene lookup returns CDR1 SGHRS and CDR2 YFSETQ. The CDR3 loop reads CASRVAGGRNEQFF. The CDR3 DNA follows: TGCGCCAGCAGGGTAGCGGGAGGGAGGAATGAGCAGTTCTTC.

The genes are TRBV25-1 and TRBJ1-2; D unclear. This CDR3 is built from 15 residues. V was trimmed by 9 bases and J by 3 bases, leaving 20 bases between them. From germline, CDR1 is MGHDK and CDR2 SYGVNS. The CDR3 here is CASYNGLGPYYGYTF. CDR3 DNA: TGTGCCAGTTACAACGGGCTAGGGCCGTACTATGGCTACACCTTC.

V usage is TRBV6-5 and J usage is TRBJ2-2; 9 nucleotides agree with TRBD1. The germline CDR1 and CDR2 sequences are MNHEY and SVGAGI. The CDR3 is 16 residues long. Trimming at V came to 6 bases and at J to 1 base, leaving 6 bases not matched to a gene. CDR3 in amino acids: CASREMGQGNTGELFF. The CDR3 DNA is TGTGCCAGCAGGGAAATGGGACAGGGGAACACCGGGGAGCTGTTTTTT.

This chain connects TRBV7-2 to TRBJ1-3, with D tentatively TRBD1 (5 bases). V was trimmed by 0 bases and J by 0 bases, leaving 6 bases between them. The CDR3 runs to 15 residues. Germline CDR1 reads SGHTA; CDR2 reads FQGNSA. The CDR3: CASSLATVSGNTIYF. The DNA for the CDR3 is TGTGCCAGCAGCTTAGCGACAGTCTCTGGAAACACCATATATTTT.

This chain uses TRBV19 with TRBJ1-1; D is perhaps TRBD1 (6 bases). The CDR3 is 16 amino acids. Germline V gene lookup returns CDR1 LNHDA and CDR2 SQIVND (reference sequence). Trimming pared 3 bases from V and 0 bases from J, leaving 14 bases between. DNA of the CDR3: TGTGCCAGTAGTATTCCAGGGGCTAAGGTGAACACTGAAGCTTTCTTT. Protein sequence: CASSIPGAKVNTEAFF.

The chain links TRBV11-2 to TRBJ2-4; TRBD1 might be the D (5 bases). With 5 bases removed from V and 7 bases from J, the gap between germline ends came to 9 bases. The CDR3 covers 12 residues. The germline CDR1 and CDR2 sequences are SGHAT and FQNNGV. The CDR3 DNA sequence: TGTGCCAGCAGCCCCTGGGGCAACATTCAGTACTTC. Translated: CASSPWGNIQYF.

This clonotype was observed at least ten times. CDR3 coding DNA: TGTGCCAGCAGCTTACTAGAACGCGGGACACGCTCCTACGAGCAGTACTTC. Translated: CASSLLERGTRSYEQYF. The chain links TRBV11-3 to TRBJ2-7; D may match TRBD1 or TRBD2 (6 bases each). The CDR3 contains 17 residues. Trimming pared 2 bases from V and 0 bases from J, leaving 17 bases between. Per germline, CDR1 SGHNT and CDR2 YENEEA. The variable domain in full, with the rest retrieved from reference TRBV11-3 and TRBJ2-7, is EAGVVQSPRYKIIEKKQPVAFWCNPISGHNTLYWYLQNLGQGPELLIRYENEEAVDDSQLPKDRFSAERLKGVDSTLKIQPAELGDSAVYLCASSLLERGTRSYEQYFGPGTRLTVT.

In DNA, the CDR3 is TGTGCCAGCAACTCATACCTAGCGGGAATCGGAGAGCAGTTCTTC. Protein sequence: CASNSYLAGIGEQFF. The genes are TRBV7-2 and TRBJ2-1, with 9 nucleotides matching TRBD2. The CDR3 runs to 15 residues. Unmatched junction bases numbered 14, after V lost 7 bases and J lost 10 bases. Germline V gives CDR1 SGHTA, CDR2 FQGNSA.

The chain employs TRBV6-5 and TRBJ2-2; 7 bases agree with TRBD2. Germline loops: CDR1 MNHEY, CDR2 SVGAGI. This CDR3 comprises 15 residues. Losses at the gene ends were 0 bases for V and 6 bases for J; bases not matched to a gene: 4. CDR3: CASSYSWEGSGELFF. CDR3 bases: TGTGCCAGCAGTTACTCGTGGGAGGGATCCGGGGAGCTGTTTTTT.

The rearrangement links TRBV23-1 to TRBJ2-5; a possible D gene is TRBD1 (6 bases). TRBV23-1 is an open reading frame whose function is uncertain. V lost 8 bases to trimming and J lost 0 bases, with 19 bases between them. The CDR3 loop spans 16 amino acids. The CDR3 loop is CASSPSAGTNQETQYF. In DNA form, the CDR3 reads TGCGCCAGCTCCCCGTCAGCCGGGACAAACCAAGAGACCCAGTACTTC.

In this sample, this clonotype turned up many times. This chain connects TRBV10-3 to TRBJ2-7; D not certain. The ends were cut back, 0 bases at V and 4 bases at J, with 7 bases in the middle. Germline V lookup: CDR1 ENHRY, CDR2 SYGVKD. The CDR3 runs to 13 residues. CDR3 in DNA: TGTGCCATCAGTGAGTCAATGGGTTACGAGCAGTACTTC. It encodes CAISESMGYEQYF.

The chain joins TRBV12-3 or TRBV12-4 to TRBJ2-5; no reliable D call. The CDR3 totals 13 residues. V was cut by 4 bases and J by 1 base, with 7 bases left in between. As DNA, the CDR3 is TGTGCCAGCAGTTCGAGAGGCCAAGAGACCCAGTACTTC. This sequence encodes CASSSRGQETQYF.

The V and J genes are TRBV5-1 and TRBJ2-7; 9 nucleotides match TRBD2. This CDR3 spans 14 amino acids. With V trimmed by 2 bases and J by 7 bases, 7 bases remained unmatched. The germline CDR1 and CDR2 sequences are SGHRS and YFSETQ. DNA for the CDR3: TGCGCCAGCAGCTTAATCATAGCGGGAGAAGAGCAGTACTTC. Its protein product is CASSLIIAGEEQYF. The whole variable domain, filled in from reference TRBV5-1 and TRBJ2-7, reads KAGVTQTPRYLIKTRGQQVTLSCSPISGHRSVSWYQQTPGQGLQFLFEYFSETQRNKGNFPGRFSGRQFSNSRSEMNVSTLELGDSALYLCASSLIIAGEEQYFGPGTRLTVT.

V gene TRBV7-9 combines with J gene TRBJ2-6; D might be TRBD1 (5 bases). Per the germline V gene, CDR1 is SEHNR and CDR2 is FQNEAQ (reference sequence). The V end lost 2 bases, the J end lost 3 bases, and 8 bases lay between the germline ends. The CDR3 runs 15 residues. The CDR3 reads CASSLKGRGANVLTF. The CDR3 DNA follows: TGTGCCAGCAGCTTAAAGGGGCGTGGGGCCAACGTCCTGACTTTC. Drawing the rest from reference TRBV7-9 and TRBJ2-6, the complete variable domain is DTGVSQNPRHKITKRGQNVTFRCDPISEHNRLYWYRQTLGQGPEFLTYFQNEAQLEKSRLLSDRFSAERPKGSFSTLEIQRTEQGDSAMYLCASSLKGRGANVLTFGAGSRLTVL.

This clonotype was recorded a few times. The rearrangement links TRBV12-3 or TRBV12-4 to TRBJ2-1; no reliable D call. The CDR3 is 11 residues long. The V and J ends lost 6 bases and 8 bases respectively, with 8 bases between them. CDR3 residues: CASSSNYEQFF. The CDR3 region has the DNA TGTGCCAGCAGCAGCAACTATGAGCAGTTCTTC.

This clonotype came up a few times. The chain joins TRBV20-1 to TRBJ2-1; D not certain. In germline, CDR1 is DFQATT, CDR2 SNEGSKA (reference sequence). V was pared by 7 bases and J by 10 bases, with 14 bases between. This CDR3 is built from 11 residues. In nucleotides, the CDR3 is TGCAGTGTAGATCACCGTTGGGAGCAGTTCTTC. Protein sequence: CSVDHRWEQFF.

This clonotype was picked up a small number of times. The V gene is TRBV29-1, the J gene TRBJ2-7; 8 positions agree with TRBD1. The CDR3 length is 12 residues. The germline CDR1 and CDR2 sequences are SQVTM and ANQGSEA. V lost 7 bases and J lost 5; bases outside the gene matches: 7. CDR3 DNA: TGCAGCGGGAGGACAGGGTCGGACGAGCAGTACTTC. Protein sequence: CSGRTGSDEQYF.

As regards this clonotype: The junction departs from the called germline gene at one end, perhaps through a read error. V usage is TRBV27 and J usage is TRBJ2-7; tentatively, D is TRBD1 (5 bases). The CDR3 is made up of 15 amino acids. CDR1 is MNHEY, CDR2 SMNVEV, per germline (reference sequence). The CDR3 DNA sequence: TGTGCCAACAGTACCGCACCAGGGTCCTCCTACGAGCAGTACTTC. Residues: CANSTAPGSSYEQYF.

This clonotype has only a few counts. This sequence joins TRBV12-3 or TRBV12-4 and TRBJ2-7; weak D call: TRBD2 (5 bases). V was clipped by 6 bases and J by 3 bases, with 18 bases between them. There are 15 residues in the CDR3. DNA for the CDR3: TGTGCCAGCAGCTCTCCCAGAGGGTCCAACTACGAGCAGTACTTC. Its protein is CASSSPRGSNYEQYF.

The chain links TRBV7-8 to TRBJ2-7; 13 nucleotides match TRBD2. The CDR3 covers 19 residues. Per the germline V gene, CDR1 is SGHVS and CDR2 is FQNEAQ. Unmatched junction bases numbered 8, after V lost 0 bases and J lost 0 bases. The CDR3 DNA is TGTGCCAGCAGCTTAGCGCGACTAGCGGGAGGTCCCAGCTCCTACGAGCAGTACTTC. It is translated as CASSLARLAGGPSSYEQYF. The full variable domain, in which reference TRBV7-8 and TRBJ2-7 provide the parts outside the CDR3, is GAGVSQSPRYKVAKRGQDVALRCDPISGHVSLFWYQQALGQGPEFLTYFQNEAQLDKSGLPSDRFFAERPEGSVSTLKIQRTQQEDSAVYLCASSLARLAGGPSSYEQYFGPGTRLTVT.

This clonotype was detected a few times. The chain links TRBV7-9 to TRBJ2-2; D not certain. Looked up from germline, CDR1 is SEHNR and CDR2 is FQNEAQ (reference sequence). V was cut by 10 bases and J by 5 bases, with 14 bases left in between. The CDR3 contains 13 residues. In nucleotides, the CDR3 is TGTGCCATTCCGGACGGCGGAACCGGGGAGCTGTTTTTT. This encodes CAIPDGGTGELFF.